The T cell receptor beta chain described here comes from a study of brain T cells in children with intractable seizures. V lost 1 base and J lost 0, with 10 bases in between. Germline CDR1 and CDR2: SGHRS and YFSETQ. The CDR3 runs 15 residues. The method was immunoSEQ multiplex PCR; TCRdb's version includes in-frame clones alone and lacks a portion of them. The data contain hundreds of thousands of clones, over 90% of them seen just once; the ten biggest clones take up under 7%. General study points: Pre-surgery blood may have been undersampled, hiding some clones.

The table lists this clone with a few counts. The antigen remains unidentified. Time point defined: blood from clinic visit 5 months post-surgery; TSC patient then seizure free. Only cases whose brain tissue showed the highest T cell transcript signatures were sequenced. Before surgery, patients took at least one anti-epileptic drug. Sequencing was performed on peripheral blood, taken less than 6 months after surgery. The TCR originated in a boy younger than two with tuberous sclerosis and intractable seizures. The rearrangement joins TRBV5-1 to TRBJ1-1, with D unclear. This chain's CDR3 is CASSLSGSMNTEAFF. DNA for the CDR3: TGCGCCAGCAGCTTGAGTGGCAGCATGAACACTGAAGCTTTCTTT.